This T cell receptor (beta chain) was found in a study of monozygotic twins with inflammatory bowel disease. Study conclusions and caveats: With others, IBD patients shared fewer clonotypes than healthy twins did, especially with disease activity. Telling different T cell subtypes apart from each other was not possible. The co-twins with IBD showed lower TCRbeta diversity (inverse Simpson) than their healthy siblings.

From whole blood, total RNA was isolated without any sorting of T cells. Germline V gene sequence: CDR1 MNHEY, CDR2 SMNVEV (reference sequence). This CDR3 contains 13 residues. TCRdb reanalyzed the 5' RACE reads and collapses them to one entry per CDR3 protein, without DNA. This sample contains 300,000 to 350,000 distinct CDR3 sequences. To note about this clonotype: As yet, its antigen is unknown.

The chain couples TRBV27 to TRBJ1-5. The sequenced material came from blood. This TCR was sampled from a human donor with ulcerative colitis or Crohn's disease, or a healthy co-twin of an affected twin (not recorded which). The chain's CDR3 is CASRSYSNQPQHF.